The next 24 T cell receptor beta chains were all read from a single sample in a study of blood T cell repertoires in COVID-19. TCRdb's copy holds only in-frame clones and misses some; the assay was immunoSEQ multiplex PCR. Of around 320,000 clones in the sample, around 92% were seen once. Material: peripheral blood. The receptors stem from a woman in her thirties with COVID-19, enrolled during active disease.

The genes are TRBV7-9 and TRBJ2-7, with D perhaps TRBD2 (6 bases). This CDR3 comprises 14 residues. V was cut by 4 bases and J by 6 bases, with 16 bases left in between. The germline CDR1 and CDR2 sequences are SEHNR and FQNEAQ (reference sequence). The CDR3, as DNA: TGTGCCAGCAGCTCTACTAGCCAGCCCTCCGAGCAGTACTTC. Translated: CASSSTSQPSEQYF.

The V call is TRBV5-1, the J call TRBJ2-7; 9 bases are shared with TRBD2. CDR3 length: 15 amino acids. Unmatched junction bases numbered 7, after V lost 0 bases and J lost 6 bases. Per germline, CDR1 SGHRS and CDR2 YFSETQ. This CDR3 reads CASSLARLTSGEQYF. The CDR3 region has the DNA TGCGCCAGCAGCTTGGCCCGCCTGACTAGCGGCGAGCAGTACTTC.

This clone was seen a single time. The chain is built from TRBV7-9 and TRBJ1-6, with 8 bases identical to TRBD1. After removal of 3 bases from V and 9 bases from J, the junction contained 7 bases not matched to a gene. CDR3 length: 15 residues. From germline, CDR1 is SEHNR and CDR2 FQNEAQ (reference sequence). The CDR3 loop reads CASSFRTGYGSPLHF. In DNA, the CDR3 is TGTGCCAGCAGCTTTCGGACAGGGTACGGTTCACCCCTCCACTTT.

As DNA, the CDR3 is TGTGCCAGCAGTTTCCCGGGACAGACCTACAATGAGCAGTTCTTC. Translating gives CASSFPGQTYNEQFF. This chain joins TRBV6-6 and TRBJ2-1; the match to TRBD1 covers 7 bases. With 4 bases clipped from V and 2 bases from J, the junction kept 5 bases outside the gene matches. CDR1 is MNHNY, CDR2 SVGAGI, per germline (reference sequence). The length of the CDR3 is 15 residues.

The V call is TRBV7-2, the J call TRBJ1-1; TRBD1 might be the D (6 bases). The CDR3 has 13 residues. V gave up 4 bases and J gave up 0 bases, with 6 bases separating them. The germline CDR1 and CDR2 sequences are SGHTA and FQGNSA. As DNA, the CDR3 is TGTGCCAGCAGCTGGACAGTGAACACTGAAGCTTTCTTT. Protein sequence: CASSWTVNTEAFF.

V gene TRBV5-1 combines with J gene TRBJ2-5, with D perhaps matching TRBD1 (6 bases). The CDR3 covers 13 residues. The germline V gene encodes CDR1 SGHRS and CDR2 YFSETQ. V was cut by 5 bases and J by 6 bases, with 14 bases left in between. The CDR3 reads CASRPRDIQTQYF. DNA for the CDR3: TGCGCCAGCAGACCCCGGGACATCCAGACCCAGTACTTC.

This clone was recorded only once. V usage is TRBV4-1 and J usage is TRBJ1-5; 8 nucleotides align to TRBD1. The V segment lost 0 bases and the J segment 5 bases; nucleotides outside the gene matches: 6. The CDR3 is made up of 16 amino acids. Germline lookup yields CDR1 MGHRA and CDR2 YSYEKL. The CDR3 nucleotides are TGCGCCAGCAGCCAAGATGGGGGGACAGGATATCAGCCCCAGCATTTT. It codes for CASSQDGGTGYQPQHF.

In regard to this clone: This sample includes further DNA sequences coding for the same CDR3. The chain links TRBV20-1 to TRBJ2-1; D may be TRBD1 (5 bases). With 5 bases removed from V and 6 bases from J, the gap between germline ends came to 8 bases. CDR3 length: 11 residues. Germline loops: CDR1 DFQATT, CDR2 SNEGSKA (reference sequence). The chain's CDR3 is CSASRGNEQFF. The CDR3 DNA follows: TGCAGTGCTTCAAGGGGCAATGAGCAGTTCTTC.

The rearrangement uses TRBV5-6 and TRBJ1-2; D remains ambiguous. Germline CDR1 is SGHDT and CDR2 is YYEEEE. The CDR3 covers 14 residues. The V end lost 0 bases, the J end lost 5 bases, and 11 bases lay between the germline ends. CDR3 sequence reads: CASSLARPLYGYTF. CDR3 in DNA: TGTGCCAGCAGCTTGGCCCGTCCGCTATATGGCTACACCTTC.

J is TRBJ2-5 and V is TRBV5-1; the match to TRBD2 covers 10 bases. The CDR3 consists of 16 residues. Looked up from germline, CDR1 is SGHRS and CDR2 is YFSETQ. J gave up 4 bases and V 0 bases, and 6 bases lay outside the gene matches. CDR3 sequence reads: CASSLGERGGGETQYF. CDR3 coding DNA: TGCGCCAGCAGCTTGGGGGAGCGGGGGGGCGGAGAGACCCAGTACTTC.

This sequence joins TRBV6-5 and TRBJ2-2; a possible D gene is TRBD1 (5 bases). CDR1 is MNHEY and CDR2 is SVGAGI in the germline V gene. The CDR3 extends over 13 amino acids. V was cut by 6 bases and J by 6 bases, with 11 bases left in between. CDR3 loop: CASRSRGSGELFF. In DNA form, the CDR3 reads TGTGCCAGCAGGTCTAGGGGTTCCGGGGAGCTGTTTTTT.

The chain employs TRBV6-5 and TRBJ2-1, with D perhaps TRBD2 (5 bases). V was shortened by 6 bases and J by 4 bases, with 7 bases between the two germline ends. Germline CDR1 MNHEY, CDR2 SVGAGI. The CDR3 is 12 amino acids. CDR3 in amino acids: CASRRGYNEQFF. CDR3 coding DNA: TGTGCCAGCAGACGCGGGTACAATGAGCAGTTCTTC.

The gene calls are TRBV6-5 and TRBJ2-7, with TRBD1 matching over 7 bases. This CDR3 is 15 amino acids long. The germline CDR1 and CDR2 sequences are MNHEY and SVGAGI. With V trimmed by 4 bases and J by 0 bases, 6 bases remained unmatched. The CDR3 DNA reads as TGTGCCAGCAGTTGTATAGGGACAGACTCCTACGAGCAGTACTTC. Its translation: CASSCIGTDSYEQYF.

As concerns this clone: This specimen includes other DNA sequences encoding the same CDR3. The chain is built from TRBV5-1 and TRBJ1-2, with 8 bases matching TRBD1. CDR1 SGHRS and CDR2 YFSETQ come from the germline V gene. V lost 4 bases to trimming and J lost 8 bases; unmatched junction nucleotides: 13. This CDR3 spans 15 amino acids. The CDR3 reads CASSADPGTGGGYTF. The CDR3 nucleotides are TGCGCCAGCAGCGCCGACCCCGGGACAGGCGGCGGCTACACCTTC.

CDR3 region: CASSLAVGGGTYEQYF. CDR3 bases: TGTGCCAGCAGCTTGGCCGTGGGGGGGGGTACCTACGAGCAGTACTTC. The chain has TRBV5-4 and TRBJ2-7; 7 bases map to TRBD2. CDR1 SGHNT and CDR2 YYREEE come from the germline V gene (reference sequence). Losses at the gene ends were 0 bases for V and 2 bases for J; bases not matched to a gene: 8. CDR3 length: 16 residues.

In DNA, the CDR3 is TGTGCCAGCAGCCTCTTCGACGGGAACTATGGCTACACCTTC. This codes for CASSLFDGNYGYTF. This chain links TRBV3-1 (or the pseudogene TRBV3-2) with TRBJ1-2; D not certain. CDR1 LGHDT and CDR2 YNNKEL come from the germline V gene (reference sequence). The CDR3 sequence is 14 residues long. V lost 4 bases, J lost 2 bases, and 11 bases lay in between.

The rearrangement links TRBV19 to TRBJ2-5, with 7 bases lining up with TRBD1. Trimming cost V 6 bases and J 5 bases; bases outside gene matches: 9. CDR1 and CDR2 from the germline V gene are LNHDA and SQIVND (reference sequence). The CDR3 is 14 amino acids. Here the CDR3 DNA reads TGTGCCAGTAGCCCCGACAGGGTGGGGGAGACCCAGTACTTC. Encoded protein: CASSPDRVGETQYF.

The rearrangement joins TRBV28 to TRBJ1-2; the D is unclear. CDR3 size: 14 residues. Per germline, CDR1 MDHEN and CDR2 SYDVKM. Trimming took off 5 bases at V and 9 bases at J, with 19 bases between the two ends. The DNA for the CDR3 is TGTGCCAGCAGTCGGCCGGGTACGGTTCCTAGCTACACCTTC. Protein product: CASSRPGTVPSYTF.

Here the CDR3 reads CASSPTQVTYNSPLHF. In nucleotides, the CDR3 is TGTGCCAGCTCACCGACGCAGGTTACCTATAATTCACCCCTCCACTTT. V gene TRBV18 combines with J gene TRBJ1-6; no reliable D call. V was clipped by 3 bases and J by 2 bases, with 11 bases between them. The CDR3 runs 16 residues. Germline values: CDR1 KGHSH, CDR2 LQKENI.

The CDR3 sequence is CASSLGVWAVAFF. The DNA for the CDR3 is TGTGCCAGCAGCTTAGGGGTTTGGGCCGTAGCTTTCTTT. This chain uses TRBV7-9 with TRBJ1-1, with D uncertain. Trimming left V 1 base short and J 10 bases short, with 13 bases between. The V gene's germline CDR1 is SEHNR and CDR2 FQNEAQ (reference sequence). There are 13 residues in the CDR3.

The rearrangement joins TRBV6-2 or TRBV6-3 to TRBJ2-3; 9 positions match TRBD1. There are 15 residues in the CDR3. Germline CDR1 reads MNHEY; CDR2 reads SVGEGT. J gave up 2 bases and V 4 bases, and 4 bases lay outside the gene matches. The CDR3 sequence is CASSSGQGTTDTQYF. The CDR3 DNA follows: TGTGCCAGCAGTTCGGGACAGGGTACCACAGATACGCAGTATTTT.

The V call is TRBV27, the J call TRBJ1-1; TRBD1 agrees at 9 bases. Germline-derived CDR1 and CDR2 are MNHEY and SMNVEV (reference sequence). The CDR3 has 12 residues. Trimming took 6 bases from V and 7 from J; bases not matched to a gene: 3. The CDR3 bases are TGTGCCAGCAGCCGGACAGGGGATGAAGCTTTCTTT. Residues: CASSRTGDEAFF.

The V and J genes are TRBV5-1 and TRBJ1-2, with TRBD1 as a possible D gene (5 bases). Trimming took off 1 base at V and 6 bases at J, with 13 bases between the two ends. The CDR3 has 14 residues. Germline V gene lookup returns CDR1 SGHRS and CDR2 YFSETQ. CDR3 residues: CASSLLLGEDGYTF. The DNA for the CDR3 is TGCGCCAGCAGCTTGTTACTAGGGGAGGATGGCTACACCTTC.

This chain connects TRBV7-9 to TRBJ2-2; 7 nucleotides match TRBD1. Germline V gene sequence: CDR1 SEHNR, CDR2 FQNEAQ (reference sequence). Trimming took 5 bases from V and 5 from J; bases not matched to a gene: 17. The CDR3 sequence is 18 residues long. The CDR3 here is CASSQSRGRGPLTGELFF. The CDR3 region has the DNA TGTGCCAGCAGCCAATCCCGGGGAAGGGGGCCATTGACCGGGGAGCTGTTTTTT.